This T cell receptor (beta chain) was captured by sequencing in a study of blood T cell repertoires in COVID-19. Whole-study context: Samples came from the United States, Italy and Spain, spanning acute and convalescent COVID-19.

Participants' own reports of clinical history determined their cohort assignment. This clone was seen once. V gave up 4 bases and J gave up 0 bases, with 14 bases separating them. Germline assignment: CDR1 SGDLS and CDR2 YYNGEE. The CDR3 loop spans 16 amino acids. Measured with immunoSEQ multiplex PCR; TCRdb has only the in-frame clones, and not every one. The data hold about 370,000 clones, with approximately 90% observed a single time. The chain is built from TRBV9 and TRBJ2-1; D may be TRBD2 (5 bases). The sample taken for sequencing was PBMCs or T cells enriched from blood (not recorded which). The receptor was derived from a woman between 40 and 55 years old who had been exposed to COVID-19. The CDR3 sequence is CASSPRMGSSYNEQFF. CDR3 DNA sequence: TGTGCCAGCAGCCCCCGGATGGGGAGCTCCTACAATGAGCAGTTCTTC.